The 30 T cell receptor beta chains below come from one sample, sequenced in a study of T cell repertoires in cytomegalovirus infection. TCRdb re-called the reads with MiXCR, one entry per CDR3 protein. The sample lists about 530,000 distinct CDR3 sequences; approximately 25% were seen once. Material for sequencing was PBMCs. The receptors were gathered from a human donor in good health (CMV status not recorded). Some clones in this sample may be carry-over from other donors' samples.

The sample holds a few counts of this clonotype. The V call is TRBV5-4, the J call TRBJ2-1; D is undetermined. Germline loops: CDR1 SGHNT, CDR2 YYREEE (reference sequence). Between the trimmed V and J ends, which lost 3 bases and 5 bases, there was a span of 12 bases. The CDR3 length is 14 residues. The CDR3 region is CASSSLDMDNEQFF. CDR3 DNA sequence: TGTGCCAGCAGCTCCCTCGATATGGACAATGAGCAGTTCTTC.

This clonotype was seen a handful of times. The rearrangement joins TRBV28 to TRBJ1-1; no clear D. Trimming pared 5 bases from V and 1 base from J, leaving 5 bases between. The CDR3 has 12 residues. The V gene's germline CDR1 is MDHEN and CDR2 SYDVKM. The CDR3 loop is CASSTTNTEAFF. CDR3 in DNA: TGTGCCAGCAGTACCACGAACACTGAAGCTTTCTTT.

The chain has TRBV12-3 or TRBV12-4 and TRBJ1-5; D not resolved. The CDR3 is 13 residues long. Trimming pared 8 bases from V and 2 bases from J, leaving 10 bases between. As DNA, the CDR3 is TGTGCCAGCGGTATGCAGCGCAATCAGCCCCAGCATTTT. Protein product: CASGMQRNQPQHF.

This clonotype turned up a few times. The gene calls are TRBV10-2 and TRBJ2-3, with a tentative D call TRBD2 (5 bases). Trimming stripped 7 bases from V and 1 base from J, with 18 bases between. Germline-derived CDR1 and CDR2 are WSHSY and SAAADI. This CDR3 spans 16 amino acids. The CDR3: CASTSLWGDGTDTQYF. The CDR3 DNA reads TGCGCCAGCACCAGTTTATGGGGAGACGGCACAGATACGCAGTATTTT.

This clonotype turned up a few times. This rearrangement joins TRBV27 to TRBJ2-3; no reliable D call. The CDR3 is 13 residues long. From germline, CDR1 is MNHEY and CDR2 SMNVEV (reference sequence). Deletions cut 3 bases from V and 6 bases from J, with 10 bases between. CDR3 nucleotides: TGTGCCAGCAGTTTGTACTCTGGGGATACGCAGTATTTT. As protein: CASSLYSGDTQYF.

Notes on this clonotype: Relative to the germline gene, one junction end is altered; a read error may explain this. V and J are TRBV2 and TRBJ1-4, with D tentatively TRBD1 (6 bases). This CDR3 region has 15 residues. Germline CDR1 and CDR2: SNHLY and FYNNEI. As DNA, the CDR3 is TGTGCCAGCAGCGAAGAACAGGGACGGGGTGAAAAACTGTTTTTT. Translation: CASSEEQGRGEKLFF.

This clonotype was detected many times. The V and J genes are TRBV7-2 and TRBJ1-5, with D possibly matching TRBD1 (5 bases). CDR1 SGHTA and CDR2 FQGNSA come from the germline V gene. Trimming stripped 4 bases from V and 0 bases from J, with 10 bases between. This CDR3 has 15 residues. The DNA for the CDR3 is TGTGCCAGCAGCTCCCAGGGAAATAGCAATCAGCCCCAGCATTTT. Translation: CASSSQGNSNQPQHF.

This clonotype was seen ten or more times. The CDR3: CASSRDRQETQYF. The CDR3 DNA sequence: TGTGCCAGCAGCCGGGACAGACAAGAGACCCAGTACTTC. V gene TRBV19 combines with J gene TRBJ2-5, with 7 bases fitting TRBD1. The J segment lost 2 bases and the V segment lost 9 bases, leaving 6 bases of the junction unmatched. The CDR3 totals 13 residues. CDR1 and CDR2 from the germline V gene are LNHDA and SQIVND (reference sequence).

The chain employs TRBV10-3 and TRBJ1-1, with D tentatively TRBD1 (5 bases). Germline CDR1 ENHRY, CDR2 SYGVKD. V was clipped by 3 bases and J by 4 bases, with 9 bases between them. This CDR3 comprises 13 residues. Here the CDR3 DNA reads TGTGCCATCAGTGAAGGGGAGGGCACTGAAGCTTTCTTT. This sequence encodes CAISEGEGTEAFF.

This clonotype was observed a few times. The V and J genes are TRBV7-2 and TRBJ2-7; 8 positions match TRBD1. Germline CDR1 reads SGHTA; CDR2 reads FQGNSA. This CDR3 spans 14 amino acids. The V and J ends lost 5 bases and 5 bases, in that order; junction bases with no gene match: 8. CDR3 nucleotide sequence: TGTGCCAGCAGCCCGGGACAGGAACGCGACGAGCAGTACGTC. This translates into CASSPGQERDEQYV.

The gene calls are TRBV10-3 and TRBJ2-2; TRBD1 is a possible D gene (6 bases). The CDR3 has 15 residues. Germline V gives CDR1 ENHRY, CDR2 SYGVKD. V gave up 2 bases and J gave up 5 bases, with 12 bases separating them. The CDR3 nucleotides are TGTGCCATCAGTGAGGCAGGGGCCCTGACCGGGGAGCTGTTTTTT. Translating gives CAISEAGALTGELFF.

The chain uses TRBV5-8 and TRBJ2-1, with 8 nucleotides matching TRBD2. V was clipped by 7 bases and J by 10 bases; unmatched bases: 13. Germline CDR1 reads SGHTS; CDR2 reads YDEGEE. The CDR3 has 14 residues. The CDR3 DNA reads as TGTGCCAGCCGGCTTAGCGGGACAACGGGAGAGCAGTTCTTC. It translates to CASRLSGTTGEQFF.

This rearrangement joins TRBV5-1 to TRBJ2-3, with 7 nucleotides matching TRBD2. Germline V gene lookup returns CDR1 SGHRS and CDR2 YFSETQ. The CDR3 spans 18 residues. The V gene end was trimmed by 3 bases and the J gene end by 0 bases; junction bases not matched to a gene: 13. The CDR3 region has the DNA TGCGCCAGCAGCTCACCTAGCGGCCACCTTTCTAGCACAGATACGCAGTATTTT. It encodes CASSSPSGHLSSTDTQYF.

This clonotype has more than one count but fewer than ten. The J gene is TRBJ1-5, the V gene TRBV20-1; possibly TRBD1 for D (6 bases). The CDR3 length is 12 residues. The V and J ends lost 4 bases and 6 bases respectively, with 10 bases between them. Germline CDR1 and CDR2: DFQATT and SNEGSKA (reference sequence). CDR3 sequence: CSAKGGTQPQHF. Written as DNA, the CDR3 is TGCAGTGCTAAAGGGGGAACTCAGCCCCAGCATTTT.

The table lists this clonotype with many counts. The rearrangement links TRBV12-3 or TRBV12-4 to TRBJ2-1; D is uncertain. The CDR3 runs to 14 residues. Deletions cut 6 bases from V and 6 bases from J, with 15 bases between. The CDR3 region has the DNA TGTGCCAGCAGCCTAAGGGAAAGGGCCAATGAGCAGTTCTTC. The encoded protein is CASSLRERANEQFF.

This clonotype was counted only a few times. The chain couples TRBV12-3 or TRBV12-4 to TRBJ2-5; 10 bases map to TRBD1. CDR3 size: 16 residues. V dropped 1 base and J dropped 5; count of bases not matched to a gene: 7. In nucleotides, the CDR3 is TGTGCCAGCAGTTTAGAGCGACAGGGGGCGGGGGAGACCCAGTACTTC. This gives the protein CASSLERQGAGETQYF.

A few counts support this clonotype. The chain is built from TRBV6-6 and TRBJ2-7; D tentatively reads TRBD1 or TRBD2 (5 bases each). Deletions cut 2 bases from V and 5 bases from J, with 16 bases between. The CDR3 consists of 15 residues. Germline V CDR1 and CDR2: MNHNY, SVGAGI (reference sequence). The CDR3 sequence is CASSYPSGRAHEQYV. For the CDR3, the DNA is TGTGCCAGCAGTTACCCAAGCGGCAGGGCTCACGAGCAGTACGTC.

The chain couples TRBV18 to TRBJ2-1, with 7 nucleotides matching TRBD2. This CDR3 comprises 18 residues. The germline CDR1 and CDR2 sequences are KGHSH and LQKENI. J gave up 1 base and V 2 bases, and 11 bases lay outside the gene matches. For the CDR3, the DNA is TGTGCCAGCTCACCAACCCCCGAGAGCGGGATTTCCTACAATGAGCAGTTCTTC. Protein sequence: CASSPTPESGISYNEQFF.

The chain has TRBV24-1 and TRBJ2-7, with 12 bases aligning to TRBD2. The CDR3 is made up of 15 amino acids. Germline V gene lookup returns CDR1 KGHDR and CDR2 SFDVKD. The trim removed 4 bases at V and 3 bases at J, leaving 3 bases unmatched. CDR3 sequence reads: CATSERTSGDYEQYF. The CDR3 DNA reads as TGTGCCACCAGTGAAAGGACTAGCGGGGACTACGAGCAGTACTTC.

The chain links TRBV6-1 to TRBJ1-5; D is ambiguous. This CDR3 has 14 residues. V shed 0 bases and J shed 4 bases, with 7 bases lying between them. Germline loops: CDR1 MNHNS, CDR2 SASEGT. The CDR3 coding sequence is TGTGCCAGCAGTGAAGCGCTCCGGAATCAGCCCCAGCATTTT. The encoded protein is CASSEALRNQPQHF.

This clonotype was recorded a few times. The chain combines TRBV10-3 with TRBJ2-6; tentative D call: TRBD1 (5 bases). From germline, CDR1 is ENHRY and CDR2 SYGVKD. CDR3 size: 16 residues. V was shortened by 8 bases and J by 4 bases, with 18 bases between the two germline ends. CDR3 sequence: CAIGAKGSGGANVLTF. CDR3 bases: TGTGCCATCGGGGCCAAGGGTTCGGGCGGGGCCAACGTCCTGACTTTC.

The V gene is TRBV12-3 or TRBV12-4, the J gene TRBJ2-1; D may be TRBD2 (5 bases). The V and J ends lost 3 bases and 9 bases respectively, with 9 bases between them. This CDR3 is built from 12 residues. The CDR3 bases are TGTGCCAGCAGTTTGGGAGTCTCTGAGCAGTTCTTC. Translated, it gives CASSLGVSEQFF.

This clonotype was counted between two and nine times. V gene TRBV7-8 combines with J gene TRBJ1-2, with a possible D match to TRBD1 (5 bases). Germline loops: CDR1 SGHVS, CDR2 FQNEAQ. CDR3 length equals 14 residues. V was clipped by 3 bases and J by 4 bases, with 12 bases between them. The chain's CDR3 is CASSFRRQLYGYTF. The CDR3 bases are TGTGCCAGCAGCTTTCGTCGACAGCTCTATGGCTACACCTTC.

This clonotype was recorded a few times. The chain has TRBV6-1 and TRBJ2-7; perhaps TRBD2 as D (5 bases). The V gene lost 1 base and the J gene lost 3 bases, with 13 bases spanning the gap. CDR3 length: 15 amino acids. CDR1 and CDR2 (germline): MNHNS, SASEGT. DNA for the CDR3: TGTGCCAGCAGTGAAGGACTAAGGGAAGTCTACGAGCAGTACGTC. Translated: CASSEGLREVYEQYV.

This clonotype was observed a few times. One end of the junction is discordant with germline, which a read error may explain. This chain joins TRBV5-4 and TRBJ1-1; perhaps TRBD1 as D (6 bases). CDR3 length equals 12 residues. The germline V gene encodes CDR1 SGHNT and CDR2 YYREEE (reference sequence). CDR3 loop: CASSYSGAGGIF. CDR3 sequence (DNA): TGTGCCAGCAGCTATTCGGGGGCAGGCGGCATCTTT.

V is TRBV6-1 and J is TRBJ1-2; possibly TRBD1 for D (6 bases). Germline V gives CDR1 MNHNS, CDR2 SASEGT. There are 13 residues in the CDR3. The V and J ends lost 6 bases and 2 bases respectively, with 10 bases between them. CDR3 sequence: CASRPGTNYGYTF. CDR3 nucleotide sequence: TGTGCCAGCAGACCAGGGACAAACTATGGCTACACCTTC.

V and J are TRBV20-1 and TRBJ2-7; D not resolved. There are 13 residues in the CDR3. CDR1 DFQATT and CDR2 SNEGSKA come from the germline V gene (reference sequence). V lost 0 bases to trimming and J lost 3 bases, with 9 bases between them. This CDR3 is CSARDGVNYEQYF. The CDR3 nucleotides read TGCAGTGCTAGAGATGGGGTAAACTACGAGCAGTACTTC.

This clonotype was recorded many times. V is TRBV7-3 and J is TRBJ2-2, with a weak D call TRBD2 (5 bases). The V gene lost 4 bases and the J gene lost 4 bases, with 10 bases spanning the gap. CDR1 is SGHTA, CDR2 FQGTGA, per germline. The CDR3 runs 14 residues. The CDR3 protein is CASSYGLFTGELFF. The CDR3, as DNA: TGTGCCAGCAGCTACGGACTTTTCACCGGGGAGCTGTTTTTT.

For this clonotype: The junction shows a germline mismatch at one end, possibly a read error. CDR3 DNA sequence: TGTGCCAGCAGTTCCGCGGCGGGACTAGCGGACTTC. Translating gives CASSSAAGLADF. The chain joins TRBV12-3 or TRBV12-4 to TRBJ2-1; TRBD2 matches at 11 bases. This CDR3 is 12 amino acids long.

In its sample, this clonotype was seen a few times. The genes are TRBV28 and TRBJ2-7; maybe TRBD2 (7 bases). The V gene's germline CDR1 is MDHEN and CDR2 SYDVKM. V lost 4 bases and J 7 bases, leaving 20 bases between the germline ends. CDR3 length: 15 residues. Here the CDR3 DNA reads TGTGCCAGCAGTTGGGAGGGACAACCCATGCGGGAGCAGTACTTC. The encoded protein is CASSWEGQPMREQYF.